Sequencing of this T cell receptor beta chain was carried out in a study of shared clonotypes between healthy human individuals. The study's findings and limits: Represented genetic and exposure-history diversity was restricted by having few donors.

Trimming stripped 6 bases from V and 4 bases from J, with 21 bases between. CDR1 and CDR2 (germline): MNHEY, SMNVEV (reference sequence). This CDR3 comprises 16 residues. At deep level, the assay was performed. Investigators spread the genomic DNA of each subset evenly over several immunoSEQ plates. The assay was immunoSEQ multiplex PCR, and TCRdb's table has in-frame clones only and misses some. The profile shows around 1.9 million clones, 93% of them singletons. As defined, naive CD8 cells were CD45RO-negative and positively selected for CCR7, with terminally differentiated effector memory CD45RA+ cells excluded. This clone was picked up one time. No antigen is known for it.

The source of this sequence is a young man in good health. Some clones in this sample may be carry-over from other donors' samples. Sequenced input: naive CD8+ T cells from PBMCs. This chain joins TRBV27 and TRBJ1-2; a possible D gene is TRBD1 (5 bases). CDR3 nucleotides: TGTGCCAGCAGCATGGTGGGCGGGGGGAACCTCTATGGCTACACCTTC. It yields the protein CASSMVGGGNLYGYTF.